A single sample gave rise to the 7 T cell receptor beta chains below, sequenced in a study of patients and donors after allogeneic stem cell transplantation. TCRdb redid the calling of the RT-PCR reads with MiXCR, one entry per CDR3 protein. The sample carries 900,000 to 1,000,000 distinct CDR3 sequences, more than 15% recorded once. Source material: blood, either unsorted or a sorted T cell fraction (not recorded which). The source is a human donor who was either an allogeneic HSCT recipient or a stem cell or donor lymphocyte infusion donor (not recorded which). It is not recorded whose cells these are; they may come from a transplant donor.

J is TRBJ2-2 and V is TRBV25-1; unclear D gene. With 6 bases removed from V and 0 bases from J, the gap between germline ends came to 8 bases. This CDR3 has 14 amino acids. In germline, CDR1 is MGHDK, CDR2 SYGVNS. CDR3 amino acids: CASSWASNTGELFF. The CDR3 DNA sequence: TGTGCCAGCAGCTGGGCCTCGAACACCGGGGAGCTGTTTTTT.

CDR3 sequence reads: CASSFVGYTEAFF. The CDR3 DNA sequence: TGTGCCAGCAGTTTTGTTGGTTACACTGAAGCTTTCTTT. The chain is built from TRBV28 and TRBJ1-1, with no clear D. Trimming stripped 3 bases from V and 3 bases from J, with 8 bases between. Germline V gives CDR1 MDHEN, CDR2 SYDVKM. The CDR3 runs 13 residues.

The rearrangement uses TRBV7-9 and TRBJ2-3, with 7 positions matching TRBD1. The CDR3 has 16 amino acids. Trimming at V came to 5 bases and at J to 2 bases, leaving 10 bases not matched to a gene. Germline V gene data show CDR1 as SEHNR and CDR2 as FQNEAQ (reference sequence). CDR3 DNA sequence: TGTGCCAGCAGCCCCTTCGGACAGGCGCACACAGATACGCAGTATTTT. Translation gives CASSPFGQAHTDTQYF.

This clonotype was found a few times. The chain uses TRBV20-1 and TRBJ2-1; TRBD2 matches at 7 bases. This CDR3 contains 15 residues. CDR1 is DFQATT, CDR2 SNEGSKA, per germline (reference sequence). With 5 bases clipped from V and 6 bases from J, the junction kept 13 bases outside the gene matches. The DNA for the CDR3 is TGCAGTGCTGACTCGGGCGGGACTAAACTCAATGAGCAGTTCTTC. Translating gives CSADSGGTKLNEQFF.

This clonotype occurred many times. This chain connects TRBV28 to TRBJ2-4; D not certain. Per the germline V gene, CDR1 is MDHEN and CDR2 is SYDVKM. CDR3 length: 15 residues. The V end was cut by 4 bases, the J end by 0 bases, with 10 bases between. In DNA form, the CDR3 reads TGTGCCAGCAGTTCCAACAGTCTAGCCAAAAACATTCAGTACTTC. Its protein product is CASSSNSLAKNIQYF.

The rearrangement joins TRBV12-3 or TRBV12-4 to TRBJ2-7, with 8 nucleotides matching TRBD1. V gave up 5 bases and J gave up 5 bases; unmatched junction bases: 8. The CDR3 length is 14 residues. This CDR3 is CASSTQGGYNEQYF. Here the CDR3 DNA reads TGTGCCAGCAGTACACAGGGGGGTTACAACGAGCAGTACTTC.

This clonotype was recorded a few times. In DNA, the CDR3 is TGTGCCAGCCGGGTGAAAGATACGCAGTATTTT. This codes for CASRVKDTQYF. The genes are TRBV6-5 and TRBJ2-3; D gene uncertain. V shed 8 bases and J shed 5 bases, with 8 bases lying between them. Germline CDR1 is MNHEY and CDR2 is SVGAGI. This CDR3 has 11 residues.